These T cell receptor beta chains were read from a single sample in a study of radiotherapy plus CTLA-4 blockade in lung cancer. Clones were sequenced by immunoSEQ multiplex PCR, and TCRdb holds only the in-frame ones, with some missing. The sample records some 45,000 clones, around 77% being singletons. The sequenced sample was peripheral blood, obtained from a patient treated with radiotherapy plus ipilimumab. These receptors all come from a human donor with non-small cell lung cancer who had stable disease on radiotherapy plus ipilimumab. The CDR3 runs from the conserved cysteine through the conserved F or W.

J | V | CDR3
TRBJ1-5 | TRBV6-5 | CASSHSTGDQPQHF
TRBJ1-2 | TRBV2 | CASSEYKKSNYGYTF
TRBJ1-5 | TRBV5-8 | CASSPSAPGQPQHF
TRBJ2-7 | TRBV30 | CAWSAPFKVSYEQYF
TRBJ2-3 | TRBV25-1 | CASSAGQGLDTQYF
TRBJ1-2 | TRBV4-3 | CASSQEMAGTGFNYGYTF
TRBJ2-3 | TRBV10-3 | CAISDRTIAGEYDTQYF
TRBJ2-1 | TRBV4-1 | CASSQDPAGGYNEQFF
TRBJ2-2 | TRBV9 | CASSPRHTNTGELFF
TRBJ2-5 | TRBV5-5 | CASSLFETQYF
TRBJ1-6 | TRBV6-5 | CASSYDANSPLHF
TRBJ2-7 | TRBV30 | CAWSVPPGAAFSYEQYF
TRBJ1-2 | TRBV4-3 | CASSQEGLRGYTF
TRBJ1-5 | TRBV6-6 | CASTFQGQPQHF
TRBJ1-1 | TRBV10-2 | CASSGRGGETEAFF
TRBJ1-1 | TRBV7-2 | CASSRGMNTEAFF
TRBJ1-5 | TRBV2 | CASKTGLMTMEPQHF
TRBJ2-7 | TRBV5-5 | CASSFRGSSYEQYF
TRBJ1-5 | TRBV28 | CASSYREPQHF
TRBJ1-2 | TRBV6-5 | CASSLRGQSGYTF
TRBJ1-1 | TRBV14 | CASSQQGGGAEAFF
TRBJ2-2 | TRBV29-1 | CSCLPGTGELFF
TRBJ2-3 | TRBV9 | CASSVASLSTDTQYF
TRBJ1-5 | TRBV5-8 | CASSPAHGDVGQPQHF
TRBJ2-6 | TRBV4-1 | CASSQVGSGANVLTF
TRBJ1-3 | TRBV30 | CALDWGQGKAGNTIYF
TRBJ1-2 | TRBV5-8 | CASSRGQAAGYTF
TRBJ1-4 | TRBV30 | CASSTGNYEKLFF
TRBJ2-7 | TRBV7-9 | CASSLVSTGSSYEQYF
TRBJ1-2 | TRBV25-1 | CASSDEEEYGYTF
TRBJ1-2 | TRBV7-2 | CASSLLGYTF
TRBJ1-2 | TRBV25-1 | CASSEVAARGYTF
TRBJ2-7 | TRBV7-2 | CASSYRGLGSYEQYF
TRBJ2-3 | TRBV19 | CASRKIDSGVGSDTQYF
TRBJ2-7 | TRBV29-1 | CSASGTGSYEQYF
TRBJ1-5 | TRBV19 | CASMDGVNQPQHF
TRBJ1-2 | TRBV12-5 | CASGPSGGGYGYTF
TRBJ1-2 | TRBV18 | CASSPEGAGYGYTF
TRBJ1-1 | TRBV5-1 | CASSSRTGPTLNTEAFF
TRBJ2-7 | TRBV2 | CASSEQIYEQYF
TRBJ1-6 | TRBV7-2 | CASSPDYNSPLHF